This TCR beta chain was sequenced in a study of cytomegalovirus exposure and HLA in healthy donors. Study summary: Ancestry clustering placed roughly 86% of several hundred genotyped donors in the Caucasian-associated cluster.

Trimming removed 4 bases from V and 0 bases from J; junction bases left unmatched: 7. The CDR3 contains 18 residues. Germline-derived CDR1 and CDR2 are SEHNR and FQNEAQ (reference sequence). With 60 Vbeta and 13 Jbeta primers, the PCR was carried out. The table came from immunoSEQ multiplex PCR; TCRdb's copy has only in-frame clones and leaves some out. The data hold approximately 130,000 clones, with roughly 82% observed a single time. The TCR sequence derives from a woman aged 35 to 49 in good health and CMV-seropositive. The chain has TRBV7-9 and TRBJ2-7, with TRBD2 matching 15 bases. Sequenced input: PBMCs. In DNA form, the CDR3 reads TGTGCCAGCAGCTCTCCTGGGACTAGCGGGGGGAGCTCCTACGAGCAGTACTTC. Its protein is CASSSPGTSGGSSYEQYF.